The present T cell receptor (beta chain) was sequenced within a study of regulatory T cells in long-lasting Graves disease. Through Arm-PCR of CDR3 regions and iRepertoire HTBI primers, TCR beta libraries were built. TCRdb itself ran the multiplex PCR reads through MiXCR, one entry per CDR3 protein. The table lists 420,000 or so distinct CDR3 sequences, around 22% of them singletons. Documented time point: persistent/refractory GD, antithyroid drugs over 5 years with positive TRAb. PBMC-derived RNA was used for the TCR library. This TCR came from a female donor with Graves disease. The sample here was peripheral blood mononuclear cells (PBMCs), taken when the disease was refractory, from a patient treated with antithyroid drugs.

CDR3 in DNA: TGTGCCAGCACCGGACCTAGTACCGGGGAGCTGTTTTTT. Translated, it gives CASTGPSTGELFF. The rearrangement joins TRBV7-3 to TRBJ2-2, with D unclear. The CDR3 loop spans 13 amino acids. In germline, CDR1 is SGHTA, CDR2 FQGTGA. Trimming left V 7 bases short and J 5 bases short, with 11 bases between.